This T cell receptor beta chain was identified during a study of cytomegalovirus exposure and HLA in healthy donors. With 0 bases clipped from V and 7 bases from J, the junction kept 12 bases outside the gene matches. Germline CDR1 reads SGHRS; CDR2 reads YFSETQ. The CDR3 totals 18 residues. Sequencing was performed with immunoSEQ multiplex PCR; in TCRdb, only in-frame clones are kept and a portion is missing. This sample has 110,000 to 150,000 clones, with more than 85% found just once. It was the approximately 130-subject validation cohort, separate from the roughly 700-subject first cohort, to which the donors belonged.

The chain is built from TRBV5-1 and TRBJ2-1, with TRBD2 identical over 11 bases. The receptor's source is a man between 18 and 35 years old in good health and CMV-seronegative. The material sequenced was PBMCs. CDR3 DNA sequence: TGCGCCAGCAGCTTGGCGGGGGTAGCGGGAGGGCCCCTAAATGAGCAGTTCTTC. This encodes CASSLAGVAGGPLNEQFF.